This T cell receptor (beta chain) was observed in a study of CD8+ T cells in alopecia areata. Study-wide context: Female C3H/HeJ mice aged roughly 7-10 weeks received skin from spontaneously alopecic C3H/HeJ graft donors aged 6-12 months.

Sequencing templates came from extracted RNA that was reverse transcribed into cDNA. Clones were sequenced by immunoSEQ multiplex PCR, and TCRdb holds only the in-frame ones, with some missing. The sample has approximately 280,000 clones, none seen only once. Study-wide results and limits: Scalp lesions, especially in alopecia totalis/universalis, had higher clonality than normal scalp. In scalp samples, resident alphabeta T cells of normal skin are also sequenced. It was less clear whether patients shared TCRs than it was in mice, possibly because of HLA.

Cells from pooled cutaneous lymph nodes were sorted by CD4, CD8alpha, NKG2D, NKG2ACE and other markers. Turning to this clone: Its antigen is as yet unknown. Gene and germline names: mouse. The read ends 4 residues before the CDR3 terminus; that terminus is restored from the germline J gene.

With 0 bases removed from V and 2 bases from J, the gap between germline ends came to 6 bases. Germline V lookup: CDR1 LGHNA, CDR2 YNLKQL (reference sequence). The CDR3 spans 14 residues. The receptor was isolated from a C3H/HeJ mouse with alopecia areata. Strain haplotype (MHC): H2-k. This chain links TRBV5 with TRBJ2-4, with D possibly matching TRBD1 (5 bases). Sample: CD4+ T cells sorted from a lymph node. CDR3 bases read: TGTGCCAGCAGCCAAGACAGGGTTCAAAAC. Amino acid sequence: CASSQDRVQN. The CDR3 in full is CASSQDRVQNTLYF.